The T cell receptor (beta chain) described here comes from a study of cytomegalovirus exposure and HLA in healthy donors listed by TCRdb under 2017. Broadly, across the study: An earlier analysis of about 560 of the donors reported approximately 280 Gb of sequence data and 117 million unique TCR beta sequences obtained from some 200 million T cells. An early release that covered 640 HLA-typed donors contained approximately 290 gigabases of sequencing data and approximately 85 million unique TCR sequences. Among the roughly 390 genotyped donors, roughly 80% belonged to the genetic ancestry cluster associated with self-reported Caucasian donors. The aim of the study was to test whether cataloging public T cell receptors could identify signatures of past pathogen exposure. The T cell repertoires of some 700 subjects were profiled by immunosequencing and related to cytomegalovirus serostatus. A separate validation cohort of over 95 different subjects was used in addition to the 666-subject first cohort. High-throughput TCR immunosequencing, statistical association of individual TCRs with disease status, and machine learning were combined to predict cytomegalovirus infection status. To study patterns of TCR occurrence, a later analysis re-analyzed previously published TCR beta repertoires from 650 to 750 donors and added high-resolution HLA genotyping. In the later analysis, no new phenotypic data were used to find candidate immune exposures; instead, reliance was placed on TCR beta sequences and their occurrence across donors. To decide whether each TCR beta V gene segment behaved as functional or pseudogenic, an earlier analysis of some 600 of the donors relied on high-throughput TCR beta sequencing. Donor age, sex, ethnicity and CMV serostatus were compiled alongside the repertoire data. In a later genetic analysis, genome-wide SNP genotypes for about 65% of the roughly 670 donors were used, and that subset was treated as a discovery cohort. Every repertoire in the discovery cohort had been generated on one and the same sequencing platform. Both class I and class II loci were covered by HLA typing, at four-digit resolution. The number of typed donors differed by locus: about 620-640 for A, B, C, DRB1 and DQB1; approximately 520 for DQA1; 606 for DPA1; and around 490 for DPB1. Because of strong linkage in the cohort, 5 or 6 DR-DQ haplotypes were treated as single units for association and clustering. Across roughly 420 genotyped donors of the cohort, an average of approximately 240,000 unique TCR beta nucleotide sequences per donor were sequenced, and 15% to 20% of those sequences were non-productive. General conclusions and limits of the study: Correlated functional status among segregating V segments might be attributable to linkage disequilibrium, but an unknown experimental factor could not be ruled out. In a later analysis, the rate of TCR association differed among HLA loci, with DRB1 alleles having the most associated TCRs and HLA-C alleles having the fewest. The earlier analysis of approximately 590 of the donors excluded seventeen rarely observed V segments, including chromosome 9 orphons, because counts were too low. Most TCR sequences were seen in very few donors, while some public TCRs were found in many individuals. It was suggested by the authors that the approach could potentially be generalized to other disease states and immunological phenotypes. In a later genetic analysis, a missense DCLRE1C variant was associated with V-gene and J-gene trimming of TCR beta chains, and the association was replicated in an independent cohort. The study gave a list of 150 to 200 TCR beta chains associated with cytomegalovirus. The sequencing pipeline was judged likely to have produced a cluster of highly shared sequence variants as a technical artifact. Broadly in line with IMGT annotations, most TCR beta V segments showed up in productive rearrangements about 87% or about 30% of the time in an earlier analysis of 587 of the donors. The classifier was reported to diagnose cytomegalovirus status with high specificity and sensitivity in both the original and validation cohorts. In a later analysis, HLA-associated TCR beta chains were found to be more clonally expanded and to have lower generation probabilities than equally common non-associated chains. Roughly uniform sequencing depth across donors was assumed in presence/absence analyses, although this assumption may not hold. The cohort was sequenced for TCR beta chains only, and without alpha or paired-chain data the features that could be detected were limited. A further reported finding was that TCR beta sequences accurately predicted the HLA-A and HLA-B alleles for most subjects in the first cohort. A few of the identified cytomegalovirus-associated TCR beta chains were confirmed in vitro to be specific for cytomegalovirus antigens. Assigning TCR associations to individual alleles was difficult when HLA alleles, especially DR and DQ, strongly co-occurred. Compared with the roughly 700-donor mean, donors in an Asian-associated ancestry cluster had fewer N-insertions in productive TCRs, according to a later genetic analysis. The 87-base-pair reads could not distinguish some IMGT-functional V segments, including TRBV6-2 and TRBV6-3, so those segments were excluded. Because HLA typing was unavailable for some donors at each locus, only the typed subset was used in association tests. In a later analysis, several top co-occurrence clusters were reported to appear linked to parvovirus B19, influenza, CMV and Epstein-Barr virus. According to a later analysis, most CMV-associated TCR beta chains appeared to be HLA-restricted, and the HLA associations seemed to be driven largely by CMV exposure. For the cohort, immune exposure information was limited to CMV serostatus. At a false discovery rate of 0.05, a later analysis linked under 20,000 TCR beta sequences to specific HLA alleles.

Concerning this clone itself: The antigen it binds to is not known. No much larger clone exists at a distance of one base, and base qualities are not known.

The method behind the library was the immunoSEQ multiplex PCR assay. For the multiplex PCR, a mixture combining 60 forward primers for TCR Vbeta segments and 13 reverse primers for TCR Jbeta segments was used. The CDR3 region of rearranged TCR beta genes was amplified from genomic DNA with a multiplex PCR assay. On the Illumina HiSeq System, the amplified TCR beta libraries were sequenced as 87-base-pair reads. The original methods were these. A later analysis counted around 72 million unique TCR beta chains across the 500 to 850 repertoires, and some 11 million of these chains were shared by at least two donors. A nearest-neighbor algorithm error-corrected the raw reads and collapsed the reads into unique sequences, merging closely related sequences to remove PCR and sequencing errors. Alignment of CDR3 sequences to IMGT reference sequences was used to assign V, D and J gene segments. For a sequence to be retained, a match of at least six nucleotides was required to both a V gene segment and a J gene segment. Rearrangements were called productive when the CDR3 lacked stop codons and stayed in frame with V and J; all others were non-productive. CDR3 was defined by IMGT convention, running from the second conserved V-encoded cysteine to the conserved J-encoded phenylalanine. Sequences without an unambiguous match to a single V gene segment were excluded from the earlier analysis of several hundred of the donors. An earlier analysis of around 600 of the donors classified V segments as functional when productive rearrangements were above 56.7% and as segregating when the standard deviation between donors was above 5%. A statistical classification framework was built for diagnosing cytomegalovirus status from the catalog of TCR beta chain sequences. In a later analysis, V and J genes were assigned by comparing TCR nucleotide sequences against IMGT/GENE-DB human TR gene sequences. The TCRdist pipeline was used in a later analysis to assign CDR3 sequences and most-parsimonious VDJ recombination scenarios. In a later analysis, each TCR beta chain was defined by its CDR3 amino acid sequence together with its V-gene family, and reads lacking a unique V-gene family were excluded. A later analysis removed 450 to 600 highly shared, low-generation-probability nucleotide sequences to deal with suspected cross-contamination and a sequencing artifact. For each public chain, a later analysis derived a clonal expansion index from normalized ranks of inferred template counts within each repertoire. In a later analysis, generation probabilities were computed using a VDJ recombination model fitted to out-of-frame rearrangements, and the results were checked against IGoR. A later analysis scored TCR-TCR, TCR-HLA and TCR-CMV co-occurrence with hypergeometric tests, applying a repertoire-size bias correction to TCR pairs. In a later analysis, false discovery rates were estimated by permuting HLA or CMV assignments 20 times. A later analysis grouped co-occurring TCRs with DBSCAN, adding TCRdist sequence similarity when clustering within HLA-allele-positive subsets. Repertoires with fewer than 30,000 or more than 120,000 public chains were left out of co-occurrence clustering, as were about five repertoires with anomalous nucleotide sharing. The table comes from immuneACCESS by way of TCRdb, which keeps in-frame sequences with V and J called. Part of the clones is missing from these tables; in studies checked, under half for an unresolved V gene and the rest for unknown reasons. V and J calls and clone size are those listed in that table; D and trimming were worked out from the DNA. The table for this sample lists about 130,000 clones; approximately 89% of them were counted only once. The ten top clones hold about 6.7% of the sample.

V is trimmed back by 3 bases and J by 5 bases, and the junction contains 1 base that no gene match accounts for. From a lookup of the germline V gene, CDR1 and CDR2 are KGHSH and LQKENI. The CDR3, cysteine through phenylalanine, is 13 amino acids long. This entry keeps only the CDR3 DNA: 39 bases, framed from base 1. The cohort comprised hundreds of healthy bone marrow donors. At the time of sampling, all cohort members were nominally healthy, though unrecorded immune exposures were likely present. The donor was CMV seropositive and belonged to the group of over 250 seropositive cohort members. A peripheral blood sample was collected from each donor, and TCR beta sequencing was performed on peripheral blood mononuclear cells. The Qiagen DNeasy Blood Extraction Kit was used to extract genomic DNA from the blood cell samples.

The TCR sequence derives from a young woman in good health and CMV-seropositive. This receptor chain uses TRBV18 and TRBJ2-7; 10 central bases correspond to TRBD1. The sequencing sample was made of PBMCs. The bases read TGTGCCAGCTCACCCGGGACAGGGGACGAGCAGTACTTC. Its coded protein is CASSPGTGDEQYF.